The rows below give T cell receptor beta chains drawn from one sample of a study of T cell repertoires in cytomegalovirus infection. TCRdb used MiXCR to reprocess the reads, holding one entry per CDR3 protein. The table shows roughly 920,000 distinct CDR3 sequences, with around 31% occurring only once. These TCRs' antigens remain unknown. Sequencing used cultured CD8+ T cells from PBMCs, obtained from culture after CMV antigen stimulation. The receptors originated from a human donor in good health (CMV status not recorded). Some clones in this sample may be carry-over from other donors' samples. The CDR3 runs from the conserved cysteine through the conserved F or W. A D gene is named only where the DNA matches it firmly. Part of the rows lack a size; the others show once, few, many or a class for expanded clones.

j_call v_call d_call clone_size cdr3_nt cdr3_aa
TRBJ1-6 TRBV7-3 . . TGTGCCAGCAGCCCTCTTTTGGACACCCATAATTCACCCCTCCACTTT CASSPLLDTHNSPLHF
TRBJ2-5 TRBV28 . many TGTGCCAGCAGTTTAAGGCTAGCCCTGGGCGGGACCCAGTACTTC CASSLRLALGGTQYF
TRBJ2-1 TRBV5-6 . many TGTGCCAGCAGCTTAGGCCGCTCCTACAATGAGCAGTTCTTC CASSLGRSYNEQFF
TRBJ2-2 TRBV6-2/TRBV6-3 TRBD2 few TGTGCCAGCAGCTCATTGGGACTAGTGAACACCGGGGAGCTGTTTTTT CASSSLGLVNTGELFF
TRBJ1-2 TRBV4-1 . . TGCGCCAGCAGCCTCGCACAGGGTGCTAACTATGGCTACACCTTC CASSLAQGANYGYTF
TRBJ1-5 TRBV27 . many TGTGCCAGCAGTTCAGGGGCTAGCAATCAGCCCCAGCATTTT CASSSGASNQPQHF
TRBJ1-6 TRBV25-1 . . TGTGCCAGCAGTGATGCTGTGTCCTACTATAATTCACCCCTCCACTTT CASSDAVSYYNSPLHF
TRBJ1-5 TRBV12-3/TRBV12-4 TRBD1 many TGTGCCAGCAGCCACGGACAGGTATATAGCAATCAGCCCCAGCATTTT CASSHGQVYSNQPQHF
TRBJ2-7 TRBV6-5 . few TGTGCCAGCAGTTATCTCGAGGGTCCCTACGAGCAGTACTTC CASSYLEGPYEQYF
TRBJ1-2 TRBV25-1 TRBD1 . TGTGCCAGCGCCGGGACAGGGACTAACTATGGCTACACCTTC CASAGTGTNYGYTF
TRBJ1-5 TRBV12-3/TRBV12-4 . . TGTGCCAGCACTCTTGGGCGTGGTCAGCAGCCCCAGCATTTT CASTLGRGQQPQHF
TRBJ1-1 TRBV6-2/TRBV6-3 TRBD1 . TGTGTCAGCAGTTACGACAGGGTCCGGAACGCTTTCTTT CVSSYDRVRNAFF
TRBJ2-1 TRBV7-8 TRBD2 many TGTGCCATCCGGACTAGCGGGGACAATGAGCAGTTCTTC CAIRTSGDNEQFF
TRBJ2-6 TRBV6-2/TRBV6-3 TRBD1 few TGTGCCAGCAGCGCCCGGGACAGATCTTATTTCAACGTCCTGACTTTC CASSARDRSYFNVLTF
TRBJ2-5 TRBV4-1 . few TGCGCCAGCAGCCACCCAGGAGGTCTAAAGACCCAGTACTTC CASSHPGGLKTQYF
TRBJ2-1 TRBV4-1 . . TGCGCCAGCAGCCCTTTCTGGGAGGCATTCTATGAGCAGTTCTTC CASSPFWEAFYEQFF
TRBJ1-3 TRBV12-5 . . TGTGCTAGTGGTTTTACTCGTCCCCCTGGTGGAAACACCATATATTTT CASGFTRPPGGNTIYF
TRBJ1-2 TRBV6-1 TRBD1 few TGTGCCAGCAGACCGGGACAGGGGGCCAACTATGGCTACACCTTC CASRPGQGANYGYTF
TRBJ2-5 TRBV9 TRBD2 . TGTGCCAGCAGCGCCTCTAGCGGGGGGTACCAAGAGACCCAGTACTTC CASSASSGGYQETQYF
TRBJ1-1 TRBV12-5 . few TGTGCTAGTGGTTTAGGGCCCCTTCGGGACACTGAAGCTTTCTTT CASGLGPLRDTEAFF
TRBJ2-3 TRBV27 . . TGTGCCAGCAGTTTTAGCTGGGGGTTCACAGATACGCAGTATTTT CASSFSWGFTDTQYF
TRBJ1-1 TRBV4-1 TRBD1 few TGCGCCAGCACCCCGGACAGGGCGAGCACTGAAGCTTTCTTT CASTPDRASTEAFF
TRBJ1-1 TRBV6-1 TRBD1 . TGTGCCAGCAGTGAAGCGGATACAGGGGGTACATCAGCTTTCTTT CASSEADTGGTSAFF
TRBJ2-1 TRBV11-1 TRBD2 few TGTGCCAGCAGCAACTGGACTAGCGGGGGGAACTACAATGAGCAGTTCTTC CASSNWTSGGNYNEQFF
TRBJ2-6 TRBV6-1 . many TGTGCCAGCAGTGAGCGGGACAGAGATTACTCTGGGGCCAACGTCCTGACTTTC CASSERDRDYSGANVLTF
TRBJ2-1 TRBV27 TRBD2 few TGTGCCAGCAGTTTATCTGGGACTAGAAGGGGCAATGAGCAGTTCTTC CASSLSGTRRGNEQFF
TRBJ2-1 TRBV24-1 . . TGTGCCACCAATAGCTTTTCCGGTAATGAGCAGTTCTTC CATNSFSGNEQFF
TRBJ2-2 TRBV4-3 . many TGCGCCAGCAGCCGAGAGGGGGGGAGGAGAACCGGGGAGCTGTTTTTT CASSREGGRRTGELFF
TRBJ1-4 TRBV5-1 TRBD1 few TGCGCCAGCAGCCCCGGGGGACAGGTGGATGAAAAACTGTTTTTT CASSPGGQVDEKLFF
TRBJ1-2 TRBV6-6 . . TGTACCAGCACCCTGGGGGGATTAGGCTATGGCTACACCTTC CTSTLGGLGYGYTF
TRBJ2-3 TRBV25-1 . few TGTGCCAGCAGTGGCTACAGCGATACGCAGTATTTT CASSGYSDTQYF
TRBJ1-1 TRBV6-2/TRBV6-3 . . TGTGCCAGCCGGGGGTATGGGAACACTGAAGCTTTCTTT CASRGYGNTEAFF
TRBJ2-5 TRBV24-1 TRBD2 . TGTGCCACCAGTGATTCGTGGACTAGCGGGCAAGAGACCCAGTACTTC CATSDSWTSGQETQYF
TRBJ2-3 TRBV10-1 . few TGCGCCAGCAGTGAGTCGGGCCAGCTTCACAAGGATACGCAGTATTTT CASSESGQLHKDTQYF
TRBJ2-1 TRBV9 TRBD1 few TGTGCCAGCAGCGCCCACGTGCAGGGGGCCTCCAATGAGCAGTTCTTC CASSAHVQGASNEQFF
TRBJ1-1 TRBV14 . . TGTGCCAGCAGCCAGCCGGGAAATGCTGAAGCTTTCTTT CASSQPGNAEAFF
TRBJ2-7 TRBV7-9 TRBD1 few TGTGCCAGCAGCTTTGGACAGGGGATACACGAGCAGTACTTC CASSFGQGIHEQYF
TRBJ2-5 TRBV6-2/TRBV6-3 . few TGTGCCAGCAGTTACAACGAGGAGGAGCGCCGGCAAGAGACCCAGTACTTC CASSYNEEERRQETQYF
TRBJ1-2 TRBV7-9 TRBD1 many TGTGCCAGCAGCTCGATACCCAGGACAGGGGACTATGGCTACACCTTC CASSSIPRTGDYGYTF
TRBJ1-2 TRBV12-3/TRBV12-4 . . TGTGCCGTTCCCGGAGGGGAAGGTCTCACCTTC CAVPGGEGLTF
TRBJ1-5 TRBV7-3 . few TGTGCCAGCAGCTTAATCCGTTCGCAGATCAATCAGCCCCAGCATTTT CASSLIRSQINQPQHF
TRBJ2-3 TRBV7-2 TRBD2 many TGTGCCAGCAGCTCCGAATACCTAACCACTAGCGGGGGGTACCGCCCGGTGGGCGATACGCAGTATTTT CASSSEYLTTSGGYRPVGDTQYF
TRBJ1-1 TRBV6-5 . . TGTGCCAGCAGTGCACCGGGAGTTGACACTGAAGCTTTCTTT CASSAPGVDTEAFF
TRBJ2-3 TRBV7-2 TRBD2 . TGTGCCAGCAGCCCGATTGGCGGGGGAGCAGATACGCAGTATTTT CASSPIGGGADTQYF
TRBJ2-4 TRBV27 TRBD1 few TGTGCCAGCAGTCGACTACAGGGGAACATTCAGTACTTC CASSRLQGNIQYF
TRBJ2-2 TRBV25-1 . . TGTGCCAGCAGTGAAGGGAGCAACACCGGGGAGCTGTTTTTT CASSEGSNTGELFF
TRBJ2-5 TRBV28 TRBD2 few TGTGCCACTCGCGGGGGGTACCAAGAGACCCAGTACTTC CATRGGYQETQYF
TRBJ1-1 TRBV6-5 . few TGTGCCAGCAGTTACTCGCGCGCAACGAACACTGAAGCTTTCTTT CASSYSRATNTEAFF
TRBJ1-1 TRBV7-6 . many TGTGCCAGCAGCTCGTCGAACACTGAAGCTTTCTTT CASSSSNTEAFF
TRBJ2-7 TRBV28 TRBD2 few TGTGCCAGCAGTCTACTCGGACTAGCGGGGGACCCCTCCTACGAGCAGTACTTC CASSLLGLAGDPSYEQYF
TRBJ1-2 TRBV27 . few TGTGCCAGCAGTTTTTATCCAACTAACTATGGCTACACCTTC CASSFYPTNYGYTF
TRBJ1-2 TRBV20-1 TRBD1 few TGCAGTGCTCCGACAGGGAACTATGGCTACACCTTC CSAPTGNYGYTF
TRBJ2-1 TRBV27 . . TGTGCCAGCAGTCTTATCCGGAGCAATGAGCAGTTCTTC CASSLIRSNEQFF
TRBJ2-1 TRBV19 TRBD1 few TGTGCCAGTAGTATCAAGACAGGGCCCAGCTCCTACAATGAGCAGTTCTTC CASSIKTGPSSYNEQFF
TRBJ2-2 TRBV24-1 TRBD2 . TGTGCCACCAGTTCTCCTAGCGGGCAGAACACCGGGGAGCTGTTTTTT CATSSPSGQNTGELFF
TRBJ1-1 TRBV27 . few TGTGCCAGCAGTTTCTCCGGGCCAACCACTGAAGCTTTCTTT CASSFSGPTTEAFF
TRBJ2-5 TRBV7-6 . many TGTGCCAGCAGCTTACAGCGGGTGGGACGGAACCAAGAGACCCAGTACTTC CASSLQRVGRNQETQYF
TRBJ2-5 TRBV29-1 TRBD2 . TGCAGCGTTGAAGATCTCTCTAGCGGGGGAAGGGAGACCCAGTACTTC CSVEDLSSGGRETQYF
TRBJ2-1 TRBV6-1 . . TGTGCCAGCAGTGAACTAGCGGGACAGGTAGACAATGAGCAGTTCTTC CASSELAGQVDNEQFF